The rows below give T cell receptor beta chains drawn from one sample of a study of OX40 agonist ivuxolimab in advanced cancers. Assay used: immunoSEQ multiplex PCR; TCRdb lists only in-frame clones, some missing. The table has 85,000 to 120,000 clones, 90% seen once; the top ten hold approximately 0.52%. The material sequenced was CD4+ or CD8+ T cells sorted from blood, taken in a trial of the OX40 agonist ivuxolimab. The receptors come from an adult with an advanced solid tumor such as melanoma, head and neck, liver or kidney cancer. Both conserved end residues are part of each CDR3. The order of the fields is J gene, V gene, D gene, clone size, CDR3 DNA, CDR3 protein. D genes are given only for firm matches. Part of the rows lack a size; the others show once, few, many or a class for expanded clones.

j_gene: TRBJ2-7
v_gene: TRBV7-2
d_gene: TRBD1
abundance: .
CDR3nt: TGTGCCAGCAGCCCACCGGGACAGGGGACTTGGGAGCAGTACTTC
CDR3aa: CASSPPGQGTWEQYF

j_gene: TRBJ2-7
v_gene: TRBV28
d_gene: TRBD1
abundance: .
CDR3nt: TGTGCCAGCAGTCGTCCTGGACAGGGAGGCTACGAGCAGTACTTC
CDR3aa: CASSRPGQGGYEQYF

j_gene: TRBJ2-3
v_gene: TRBV7-3
d_gene: .
abundance: .
CDR3nt: TGTGCCAGCAGCTTCAGCGACACAGATACGCAGTATTTT
CDR3aa: CASSFSDTDTQYF

j_gene: TRBJ2-5
v_gene: TRBV7-2
d_gene: TRBD1
abundance: .
CDR3nt: TGTGCCAGCAGCTTACCCCCGGACAGGGGACAGACCCAGTACTTC
CDR3aa: CASSLPPDRGQTQYF

j_gene: TRBJ1-5
v_gene: TRBV18
d_gene: TRBD1
abundance: .
CDR3nt: TGTGCCAGCTCACCGGGACAGGGGGCTATGAAGGACAATCAGCCCCAGCATTTT
CDR3aa: CASSPGQGAMKDNQPQHF

j_gene: TRBJ1-1
v_gene: TRBV13
d_gene: .
abundance: .
CDR3nt: TGTGCCAGCAGCTTAAACGGATACACTGAAGCTTTCTTT
CDR3aa: CASSLNGYTEAFF

j_gene: TRBJ2-1
v_gene: TRBV2
d_gene: TRBD1
abundance: .
CDR3nt: TGTGCCAGCAAGGGACAGGGGAAAATATCTTTCTTC
CDR3aa: CASKGQGKISFF

j_gene: TRBJ2-6
v_gene: TRBV10-3
d_gene: .
abundance: .
CDR3nt: TGTGCCATCACGGTGGGCGGGGCTGGGGCCAACGTCCTGACTTTC
CDR3aa: CAITVGGAGANVLTF

j_gene: TRBJ2-5
v_gene: TRBV7-8
d_gene: TRBD2
abundance: .
CDR3nt: TGTGCCAGCAGCTACGGGGGGGCAGAGACCCAGTACTTC
CDR3aa: CASSYGGAETQYF

j_gene: TRBJ1-2
v_gene: TRBV7-2
d_gene: TRBD1
abundance: .
CDR3nt: TGTGCCAGCAGCACAGGGACAGTAGCTAACTATGGCTACACCTTC
CDR3aa: CASSTGTVANYGYTF

j_gene: TRBJ2-5
v_gene: TRBV7-9
d_gene: TRBD2
abundance: .
CDR3nt: TGTGCCAGCAGCTTAGCGCTAGCGGAAGGAGAAGAGACCCAGTACTTC
CDR3aa: CASSLALAEGEETQYF

j_gene: TRBJ1-2
v_gene: TRBV30
d_gene: .
abundance: .
CDR3nt: TGTGCCTGGAGTGTAGTCCCACCGAACTATGGCTACACCTTC
CDR3aa: CAWSVVPPNYGYTF

j_gene: TRBJ2-3
v_gene: TRBV9
d_gene: TRBD2
abundance: .
CDR3nt: TGTGCCAGCAGCGTAGAACTAGCGGGAGATACGCAGTATTTT
CDR3aa: CASSVELAGDTQYF

j_gene: TRBJ2-7
v_gene: TRBV10-3
d_gene: .
abundance: .
CDR3nt: TGTGCCATCAGCGGCCAAGGGGAAAAAGGTAAAAGGAGTCACGAGCAGTACTTC
CDR3aa: CAISGQGEKGKRSHEQYF

j_gene: TRBJ1-2
v_gene: TRBV2
d_gene: .
abundance: .
CDR3nt: TGTGCCAGCACCCCGTCGGGGGGAGGCTACACCTTC
CDR3aa: CASTPSGGGYTF

j_gene: TRBJ2-5
v_gene: TRBV5-5
d_gene: .
abundance: .
CDR3nt: TGTGCCAGCAGCTTAATACTCCGCCAAGAGACCCAGTACTTC
CDR3aa: CASSLILRQETQYF

j_gene: TRBJ1-5
v_gene: TRBV15
d_gene: .
abundance: .
CDR3nt: TGTGCCACCAGCAGAGACGAGGAGGGGCCCCAGCATTTT
CDR3aa: CATSRDEEGPQHF

j_gene: TRBJ1-1
v_gene: TRBV28
d_gene: .
abundance: .
CDR3nt: TGTGCCAGCACCGCCCCGTCAGGGAACCCGAACACTGAAGCTTTCTTT
CDR3aa: CASTAPSGNPNTEAFF

j_gene: TRBJ2-1
v_gene: TRBV19
d_gene: .
abundance: .
CDR3nt: TGTGCCAGTAGTAGTAGGAGGGGGGGCTCCTACAATGAGCAGTTCTTC
CDR3aa: CASSSRRGGSYNEQFF

j_gene: TRBJ2-7
v_gene: TRBV5-1
d_gene: TRBD2
abundance: once
CDR3nt: TGCGCCAGCAGCTTGGCTAGCGGGGGGCCCGACGAGCAGTACTTC
CDR3aa: CASSLASGGPDEQYF

j_gene: TRBJ1-5
v_gene: TRBV2
d_gene: .
abundance: .
CDR3nt: TGTGCCAGCAGTCCTCAGGAGCCCCAGCATTTT
CDR3aa: CASSPQEPQHF

j_gene: TRBJ1-2
v_gene: TRBV30
d_gene: TRBD1
abundance: .
CDR3nt: TGTGCCTGGAAGGGGCTGGGACAGGGGGAATCTAACTATGGCTACACCTTC
CDR3aa: CAWKGLGQGESNYGYTF

j_gene: TRBJ1-1
v_gene: TRBV30
d_gene: .
abundance: .
CDR3nt: TGTGCCTGGAGTCCGGACAGGAACACTGAAGCTTTCTTT
CDR3aa: CAWSPDRNTEAFF

j_gene: TRBJ1-1
v_gene: TRBV6-5
d_gene: .
abundance: once
CDR3nt: TGTGCCAGCAGTTACGACAGACAATTGAACACTGAAGCTTTCTTT
CDR3aa: CASSYDRQLNTEAFF

j_gene: TRBJ1-3
v_gene: TRBV6-5
d_gene: .
abundance: .
CDR3nt: TGTGCCAGCAGTAAAGTGATCTCTGGAAACACCATATATTTT
CDR3aa: CASSKVISGNTIYF

j_gene: TRBJ2-5
v_gene: TRBV10-3
d_gene: .
abundance: .
CDR3nt: TGTGCCATCGCACCTTCAGGGAGCCTTGGGACACAAGAGACCCAGTACTTC
CDR3aa: CAIAPSGSLGTQETQYF

j_gene: TRBJ1-3
v_gene: TRBV5-1
d_gene: .
abundance: few
CDR3nt: TGCGCCAGCAGCTCGGCGTCGGGGGCCAGGTCTGGAAACACCATATATTTT
CDR3aa: CASSSASGARSGNTIYF

j_gene: TRBJ2-7
v_gene: TRBV5-6
d_gene: .
abundance: once
CDR3nt: TGTGCCAGCAGCTTCACACAGGGATACTACGAGCAGTACTTC
CDR3aa: CASSFTQGYYEQYF

j_gene: TRBJ1-3
v_gene: TRBV4-2
d_gene: TRBD1
abundance: once
CDR3nt: TGTGCCAGCAGCCAATCGGGACAGGGATTCTCTGGAAACACCATATATTTT
CDR3aa: CASSQSGQGFSGNTIYF

j_gene: TRBJ2-5
v_gene: TRBV11-3
d_gene: .
abundance: .
CDR3nt: TGTGCCAGCAGCTTAGAGACCCAGTACTTC
CDR3aa: CASSLETQYF

j_gene: TRBJ1-2
v_gene: TRBV28
d_gene: .
abundance: .
CDR3nt: TGTGTCGTAACGGCTAACTATGGCTACACCTTC
CDR3aa: CVVTANYGYTF

j_gene: TRBJ2-2
v_gene: TRBV7-2
d_gene: TRBD1
abundance: .
CDR3nt: TGTGCCAGCAGCTTAGCGTCAGGGGGCCCAGCCGGGGAGCTGTTTTTT
CDR3aa: CASSLASGGPAGELFF

j_gene: TRBJ2-5
v_gene: TRBV27
d_gene: TRBD2
abundance: .
CDR3nt: TGTGCCAGCAGTAGTACGGGGGGGCAAGAGACCCAGTACTTC
CDR3aa: CASSSTGGQETQYF

j_gene: TRBJ1-2
v_gene: TRBV9
d_gene: .
abundance: .
CDR3nt: TGTGCCAGCAGCGTAGAGACCTATGGCTACACCTTC
CDR3aa: CASSVETYGYTF

j_gene: TRBJ2-5
v_gene: TRBV15
d_gene: .
abundance: .
CDR3nt: TGTGCCACCAGCAGAGTCACAGGGCAAGAGACCCAGTACTTC
CDR3aa: CATSRVTGQETQYF

j_gene: TRBJ2-7
v_gene: TRBV5-1
d_gene: TRBD1
abundance: .
CDR3nt: TGCGCCAGCAGCACAGGGGGCAGGTACGAGCAGTACTTC
CDR3aa: CASSTGGRYEQYF

j_gene: TRBJ2-1
v_gene: TRBV7-2
d_gene: .
abundance: .
CDR3nt: TGTGCCAGCAGCTTAGATTTCGCCTACAATGAGCAGTTCTTC
CDR3aa: CASSLDFAYNEQFF

j_gene: TRBJ1-6
v_gene: TRBV30
d_gene: .
abundance: .
CDR3nt: TGTGCCTGGATAGGGAAACGGAATTCACCCCTCCACTTT
CDR3aa: CAWIGKRNSPLHF

j_gene: TRBJ2-6
v_gene: TRBV6-6
d_gene: .
abundance: .
CDR3nt: TGTGCCAGCACTAGGGGATCCGGGGCCAACGTCCTGACTTTC
CDR3aa: CASTRGSGANVLTF

j_gene: TRBJ2-3
v_gene: TRBV6-5
d_gene: TRBD1
abundance: .
CDR3nt: TGTGCCAGCAGTTATGACAGGGCCACAGATACGCAGTATTTT
CDR3aa: CASSYDRATDTQYF

j_gene: TRBJ2-7
v_gene: TRBV2
d_gene: TRBD1
abundance: .
CDR3nt: TGTGCCAGCAGTGGGACAGGAGAGCAGTACTTC
CDR3aa: CASSGTGEQYF

j_gene: TRBJ1-2
v_gene: TRBV6-6
d_gene: .
abundance: once
CDR3nt: TGTGCCAGCAGTTACTCGGAACGGGGAAGTAGCTATGGCTACACCTTC
CDR3aa: CASSYSERGSSYGYTF

j_gene: TRBJ2-7
v_gene: TRBV6-5
d_gene: TRBD1
abundance: .
CDR3nt: TGTGCCAGCAGTTACTACGGACAGGGGGCATACGAGCAGTACTTC
CDR3aa: CASSYYGQGAYEQYF

j_gene: TRBJ2-3
v_gene: TRBV28
d_gene: .
abundance: .
CDR3nt: TGTGCCAGCAGTTTGGGCGGACAGAGAACAGATACGCAGTATTTT
CDR3aa: CASSLGGQRTDTQYF

j_gene: TRBJ1-2
v_gene: TRBV30
d_gene: .
abundance: .
CDR3nt: TGTGCCTGGAGTGCCAACAGGGTACATGGCTACACCTTC
CDR3aa: CAWSANRVHGYTF